This TCR beta chain derives from a study of early T cells in non-severe SARS-CoV-2 infection. Unique molecular identifiers were added to individual cDNA molecules. TCRdb fed the 5' RACE reads into MiXCR, producing one record per CDR3 protein. The sample includes some 85,000 distinct CDR3 sequences, about 13% of them seen just once. V shed 3 bases and J shed 4 bases, with 6 bases lying between them. Germline V lookup: CDR1 SQVTM, CDR2 ANQGSEA. This CDR3 comprises 11 residues. Study observations and caveats: Anti-spike CD8 responses were favored in VDJdb matching, and private and CD4 specificities were missed.

This clonotype occurred a few times. The antigen is unknown. V is TRBV29-1 and J is TRBJ1-2; D not resolved. This sequence originates from an adult who was a healthcare worker with PCR-confirmed SARS-CoV-2 infection or an uninfected control (not recorded which). The sequenced sample was whole blood. The CDR3 DNA reads as TGCAGCGTTGAGAAAGGCTATGGCTACACCTTC. Translating gives CSVEKGYGYTF.